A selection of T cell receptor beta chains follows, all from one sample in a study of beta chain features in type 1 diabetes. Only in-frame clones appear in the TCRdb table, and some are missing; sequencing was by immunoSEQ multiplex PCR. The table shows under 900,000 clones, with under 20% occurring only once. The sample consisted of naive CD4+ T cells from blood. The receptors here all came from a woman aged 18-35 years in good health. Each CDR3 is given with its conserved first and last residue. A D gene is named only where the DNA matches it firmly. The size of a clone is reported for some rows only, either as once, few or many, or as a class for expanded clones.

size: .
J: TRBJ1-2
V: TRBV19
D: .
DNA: TGTGCCAGTAGTTCTACAGGGCCTCGGGGCTACACCTTC
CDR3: CASSSTGPRGYTF

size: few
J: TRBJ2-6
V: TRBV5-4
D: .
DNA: TGTGCCAGCAGCTTGGAACAGTCCAGCTCTGGGGCCAACGTCCTGACTTTC
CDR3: CASSLEQSSSGANVLTF

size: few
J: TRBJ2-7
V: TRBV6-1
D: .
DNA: TGTGCCAGCAGTGAAAGGCCCACGGGGCCCTACTACGAGCAGTACTTC
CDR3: CASSERPTGPYYEQYF

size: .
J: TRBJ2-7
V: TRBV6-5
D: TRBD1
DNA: TGTGCCAGCAGTTACTCGTGGACAGGGGAGCAGTACTTC
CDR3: CASSYSWTGEQYF

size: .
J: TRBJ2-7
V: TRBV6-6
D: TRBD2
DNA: TGTGCCAGCAATCCGGGACTAAACTCCTACGAGCAGTACTTC
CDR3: CASNPGLNSYEQYF

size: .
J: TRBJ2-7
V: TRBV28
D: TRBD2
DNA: TGTGCCAGCAGTCCGGGACTAGCGGGAGTAACGGGGGAGCAGTACTTC
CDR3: CASSPGLAGVTGEQYF

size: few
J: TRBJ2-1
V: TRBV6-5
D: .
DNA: TGTGCCAGCAGCCCAGGGACCCATAGGAAGTTCTTC
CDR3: CASSPGTHRKFF

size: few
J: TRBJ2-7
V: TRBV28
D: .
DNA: TGTGCCAGCATTACCTCTCGCGGGGTGAAGAGCTCCTACGAGCAGTACTTC
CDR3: CASITSRGVKSSYEQYF

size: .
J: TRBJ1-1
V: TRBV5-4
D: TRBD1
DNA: TGTGCCAGCAGCCGGGACAGGGTGAGCACTGAAGCTTTCTTT
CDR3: CASSRDRVSTEAFF

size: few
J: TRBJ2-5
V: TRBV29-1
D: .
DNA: TGCAGCCTGAGGGGCAGATACCAAGAGACCCAGTACTTC
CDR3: CSLRGRYQETQYF

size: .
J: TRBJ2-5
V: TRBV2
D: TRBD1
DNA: TGTGCCACGACAGGGCCTGGTGAGACCCAGTACTTC
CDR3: CATTGPGETQYF

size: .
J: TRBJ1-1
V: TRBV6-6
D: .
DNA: TGTGCCAGCAGTTCTCCCCCAGACAGACCGAACACTGAAGCTTTCTTT
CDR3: CASSSPPDRPNTEAFF

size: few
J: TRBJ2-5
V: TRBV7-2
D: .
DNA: TGTGCCAGCAGCTTAGCTTCTCCCCAGTACTTC
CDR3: CASSLASPQYF